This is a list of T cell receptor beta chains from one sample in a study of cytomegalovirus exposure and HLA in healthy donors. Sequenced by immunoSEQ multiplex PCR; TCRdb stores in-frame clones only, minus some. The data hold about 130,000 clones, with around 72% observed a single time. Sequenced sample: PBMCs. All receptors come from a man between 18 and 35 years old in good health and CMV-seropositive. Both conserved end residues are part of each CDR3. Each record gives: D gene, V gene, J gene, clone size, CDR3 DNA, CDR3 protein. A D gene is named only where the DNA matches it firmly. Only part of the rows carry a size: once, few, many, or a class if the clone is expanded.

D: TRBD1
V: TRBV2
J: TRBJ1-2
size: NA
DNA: TGTGCCAGCAGTGGGGCCTACAGGGGTCATGGCTACACCTTC
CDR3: CASSGAYRGHGYTF

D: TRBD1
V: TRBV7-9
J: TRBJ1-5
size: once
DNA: TGTGCCAGCAGCCTAGGACAGGGTGGAAGCGGCAATCAGCCCCAGCATTTT
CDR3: CASSLGQGGSGNQPQHF

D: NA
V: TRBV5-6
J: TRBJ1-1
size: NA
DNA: TGTGCCAGCAGCAGGGGTATGAACACTGAAGCTTTCTTT
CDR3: CASSRGMNTEAFF

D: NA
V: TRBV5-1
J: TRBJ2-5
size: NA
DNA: TGCGCCAGCAGCTTTGGGGGGGCTGAGACCCAGTACTTC
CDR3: CASSFGGAETQYF

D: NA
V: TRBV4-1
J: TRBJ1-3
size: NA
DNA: TGCGCCAGCAGCCAACTCTCGGGAAACACCATATATTTT
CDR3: CASSQLSGNTIYF

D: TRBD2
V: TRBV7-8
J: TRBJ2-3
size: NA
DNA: TGTGCCAGCAGCTCATTAGCGGGAGGCACAGATACGCAGTATTTT
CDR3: CASSSLAGGTDTQYF

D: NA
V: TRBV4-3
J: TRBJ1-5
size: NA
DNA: TGCGCCAGCAGCCAAGATCGAGCGAGCAATCAGCCCCAGCATTTT
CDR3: CASSQDRASNQPQHF

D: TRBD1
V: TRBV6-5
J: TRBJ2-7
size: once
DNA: TGTGCCAGCAGACCCACCGGGACAGGGGGCTACGAGCAGTACTTC
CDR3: CASRPTGTGGYEQYF

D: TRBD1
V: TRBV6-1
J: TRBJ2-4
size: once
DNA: TGTGCCAGCAGTGCCCAGGGGGCTTCCAAAAACATTCAGTACTTC
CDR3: CASSAQGASKNIQYF

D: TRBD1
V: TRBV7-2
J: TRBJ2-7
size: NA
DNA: TGTGCCAGCAGCTTAGCGGGACAGGGAGGAGGCTCCTACGAGCAGTACTTC
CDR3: CASSLAGQGGGSYEQYF

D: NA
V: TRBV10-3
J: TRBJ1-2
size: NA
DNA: TGTGCCAGCCAATTGGGAGGCGCATATGGCTACACCTTC
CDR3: CASQLGGAYGYTF

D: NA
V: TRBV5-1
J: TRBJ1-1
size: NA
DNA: TGCGCCAGCAGCTTCACAGGTGGGGTAAACACTGAAGCTTTCTTT
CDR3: CASSFTGGVNTEAFF

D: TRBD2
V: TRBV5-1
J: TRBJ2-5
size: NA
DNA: TGCGCCAGCAGCTTGGTTCAGGTAGCGGGGGCGCCGGAGACCCAGTACTTC
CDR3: CASSLVQVAGAPETQYF

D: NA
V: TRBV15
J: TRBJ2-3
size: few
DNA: TGTGCCACCAGCAGAGTGGGAGGACGCACAGATACGCAGTATTTT
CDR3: CATSRVGGRTDTQYF

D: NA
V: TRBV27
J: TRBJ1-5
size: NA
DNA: TGTGCCAGCAGTTTAGTTCCGCCGGGGGTTCAGCCCCAGCATTTT
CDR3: CASSLVPPGVQPQHF

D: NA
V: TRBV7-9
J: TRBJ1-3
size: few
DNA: TGTGCCAGCAGCCCGCGCTTAGGAGTACTTGGCTACACCATATATTTT
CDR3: CASSPRLGVLGYTIYF

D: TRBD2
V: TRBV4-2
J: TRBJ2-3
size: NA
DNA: TGTGCCAGCAGCCACACTAGCGGGGGAGATACGCAGTATTTT
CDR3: CASSHTSGGDTQYF

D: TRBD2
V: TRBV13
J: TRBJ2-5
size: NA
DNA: TGTGCCAGCAGCTCTCGACTAGCGGGACCCCAAGAGACCCAGTACTTC
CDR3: CASSSRLAGPQETQYF

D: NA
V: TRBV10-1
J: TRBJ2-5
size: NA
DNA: TGCGCCGGTACCGAGCGGACGGGGGAGACCCAGTACTTC
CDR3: CAGTERTGETQYF

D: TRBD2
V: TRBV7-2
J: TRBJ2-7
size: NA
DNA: TGTGCCAGCAGCTTAGATACAGCGGGAGGGCCACCCCCCTACGAGCAGTACTTC
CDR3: CASSLDTAGGPPPYEQYF

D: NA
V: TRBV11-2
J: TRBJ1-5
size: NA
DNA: TGTGCCAGCAGCTTATCAGGGGATCAGCCCCAGCATTTT
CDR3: CASSLSGDQPQHF

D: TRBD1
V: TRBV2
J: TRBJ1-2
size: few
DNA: TGTGCCAGCAGGGCGACAGGGACCGCTAACTATGGCTACACCTTC
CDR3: CASRATGTANYGYTF

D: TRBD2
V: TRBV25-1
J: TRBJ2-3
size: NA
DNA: TGTGCCAGCAGTGAACGGGCTAGCGGGAGGGCCGGGGGAGATACGCAGTATTTT
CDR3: CASSERASGRAGGDTQYF

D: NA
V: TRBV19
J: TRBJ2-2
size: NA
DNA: TGTGCCAGTAGTATAGTGCGGACCGGGGAGCTGTTTTTT
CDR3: CASSIVRTGELFF

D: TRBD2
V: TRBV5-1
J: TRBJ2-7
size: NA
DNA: TGCGCCAGCAGCGGGGGACTAGCGGATCTGTCTCCCTACGAGCAGTACTTC
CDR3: CASSGGLADLSPYEQYF

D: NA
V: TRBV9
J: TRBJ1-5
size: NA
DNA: TGTGCCAGCAGCGGAGGGGGTGGGAGTTACAATCAGCCCCAGCATTTT
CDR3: CASSGGGGSYNQPQHF

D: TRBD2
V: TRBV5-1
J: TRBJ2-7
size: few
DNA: TGCGCCAGCAGCGTGACTAGCTCCTCGAGCTCCTACGAGCAGTACTTC
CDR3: CASSVTSSSSSYEQYF

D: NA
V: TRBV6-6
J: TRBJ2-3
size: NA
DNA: TGTGCCAGCAGTGGTGGGGGCCAGAGCACAGATACGCAGTATTTT
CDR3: CASSGGGQSTDTQYF

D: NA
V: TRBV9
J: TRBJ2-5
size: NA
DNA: TGTGCCAGCAGCGTAGTCCCAGAAGAGACCCAGTACTTC
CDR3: CASSVVPEETQYF

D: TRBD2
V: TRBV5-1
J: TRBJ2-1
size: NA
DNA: TGCGCCAGCAGCTTGGTGGCTAGCGGGTATAATGAGCAGTTCTTC
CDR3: CASSLVASGYNEQFF

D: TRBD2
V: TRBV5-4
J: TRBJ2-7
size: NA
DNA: TGTGCCAGCAGCCGTTCCGGGACTAGCGCCTACGAGCAGTACTTC
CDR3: CASSRSGTSAYEQYF

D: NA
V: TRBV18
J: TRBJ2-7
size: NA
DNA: TGTGCCAGCTCACCAACAGTCTCCTACGAGCAGTACTTC
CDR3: CASSPTVSYEQYF

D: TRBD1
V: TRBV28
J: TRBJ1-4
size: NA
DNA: TGTGCCAGCAGGGGACAGGGGGCGGGTGAAAAACTGTTTTTT
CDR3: CASRGQGAGEKLFF

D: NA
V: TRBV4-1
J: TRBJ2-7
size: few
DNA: TGCGCCAGCAGCCCCGGGCAGGGGAGCTCCTACGAGCAGTACTTC
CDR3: CASSPGQGSSYEQYF

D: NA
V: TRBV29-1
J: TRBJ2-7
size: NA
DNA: TGCAGCGTTCCGGGATTTCTGAGGGACGAGCAGTACTTC
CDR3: CSVPGFLRDEQYF

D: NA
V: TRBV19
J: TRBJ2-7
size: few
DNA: TGTGCCAGTAGTCCTCGTGGCAGGGTGAGAGAGCAGTACTTC
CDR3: CASSPRGRVREQYF

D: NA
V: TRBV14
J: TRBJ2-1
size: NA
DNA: TGTGCCAGCAGCCAAGATACCAGCTACAATGAGCAGTTCTTC
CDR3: CASSQDTSYNEQFF

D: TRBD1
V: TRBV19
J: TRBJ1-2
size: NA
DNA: TGTGCCAGTAGTATACCCGGACAGGGGACAATAACTGGCTACACCTTC
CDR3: CASSIPGQGTITGYTF

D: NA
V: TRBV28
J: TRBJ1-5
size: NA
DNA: TGTGCCAGCAGTTTAGCAGGCGCTAGCAATCAGCCCCAGCATTTT
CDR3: CASSLAGASNQPQHF

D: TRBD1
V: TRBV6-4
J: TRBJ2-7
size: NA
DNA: TGTGCCAGCAGTGACAGGGGGCACGAGCAGTACTTC
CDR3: CASSDRGHEQYF

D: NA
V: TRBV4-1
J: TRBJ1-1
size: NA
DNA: TGCGCCAGCACCCCCGGTGGTTTTAGAGGCACTGAAGCTTTCTTT
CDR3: CASTPGGFRGTEAFF

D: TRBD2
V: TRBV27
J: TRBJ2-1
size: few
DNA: TGTGCCAGCAGTTTAACTGCTAGCGGGAGGGCATACTCCTACAATGAGCAGTTCTTC
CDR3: CASSLTASGRAYSYNEQFF

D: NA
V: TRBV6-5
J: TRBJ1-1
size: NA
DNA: TGTGCCAGCAGTTACAGGGGTGGTACTGAAGCTTTCTTT
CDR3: CASSYRGGTEAFF

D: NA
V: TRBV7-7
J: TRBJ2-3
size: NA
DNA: TGTGCTAGCAGCTCGAACCAGAACACAGATACGCAGTATTTT
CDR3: CASSSNQNTDTQYF